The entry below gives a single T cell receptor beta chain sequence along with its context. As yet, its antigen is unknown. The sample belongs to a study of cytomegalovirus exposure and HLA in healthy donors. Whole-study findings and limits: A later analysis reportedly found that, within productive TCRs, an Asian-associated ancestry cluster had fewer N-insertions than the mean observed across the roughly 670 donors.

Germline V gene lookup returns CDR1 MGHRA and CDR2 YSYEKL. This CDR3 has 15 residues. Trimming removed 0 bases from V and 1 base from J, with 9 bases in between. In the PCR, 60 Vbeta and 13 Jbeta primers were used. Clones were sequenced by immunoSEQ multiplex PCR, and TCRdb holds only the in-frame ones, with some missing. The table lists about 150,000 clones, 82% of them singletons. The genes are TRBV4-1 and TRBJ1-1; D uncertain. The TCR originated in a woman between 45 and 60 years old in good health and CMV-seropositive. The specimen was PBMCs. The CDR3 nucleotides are TGCGCCAGCAGCCAAGATGAGGTCGGGAACACTGAAGCTTTCTTT. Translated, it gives CASSQDEVGNTEAFF.